Included here is one T cell receptor (beta chain) sequence, with context. These data belong to a study of CD8 T cells in ankylosing spondylitis. TCRdb re-derived calls from the 5' RACE reads in MiXCR, one entry per CDR3 protein. The table lists 250,000 to 350,000 distinct CDR3 sequences, about 20% of them singletons. Germline-derived CDR1 and CDR2 are SGHTA and FQGNSA. The CDR3 extends over 13 amino acids. V was cut by 5 bases and J by 7 bases, with 12 bases left in between. This chain uses TRBV7-2 with TRBJ2-1; possibly TRBD1 or TRBD2 for D (5 bases each). This sequence was found in a male donor with ankylosing spondylitis or in good health (not recorded which). The source material was blood, either unsorted or a sorted T cell fraction (not recorded which). CDR3 in DNA: TGTGCCAGCAGCCGGGGACGAGAGAATGAGCAGTTCTTC. Residues: CASSRGRENEQFF.